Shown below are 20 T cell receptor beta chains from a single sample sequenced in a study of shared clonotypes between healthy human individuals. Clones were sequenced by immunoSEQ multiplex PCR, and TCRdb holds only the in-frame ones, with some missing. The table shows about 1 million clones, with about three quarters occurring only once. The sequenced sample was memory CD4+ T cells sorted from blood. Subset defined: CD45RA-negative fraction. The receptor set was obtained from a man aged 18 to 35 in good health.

The CDR3 sequence: CASSSRSLNPMSLFF. CDR3 DNA: TGTGCCAGCAGCTCTCGAAGCCTAAACCCAATGAGCTTGTTCTTC. This chain uses TRBV7-8 with TRBJ2-1; no reliable D call. V gave up 4 bases and J gave up 15 bases, with 25 bases separating them. The germline CDR1 and CDR2 sequences are SGHVS and FQNEAQ. This CDR3 comprises 15 residues.

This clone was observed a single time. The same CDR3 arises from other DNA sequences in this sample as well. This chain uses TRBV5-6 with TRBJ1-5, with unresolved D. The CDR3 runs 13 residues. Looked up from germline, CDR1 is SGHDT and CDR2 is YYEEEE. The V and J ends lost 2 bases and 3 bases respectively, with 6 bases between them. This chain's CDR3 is CASSLGPNQPQHF. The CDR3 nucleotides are TGTGCCAGCAGCTTAGGTCCCAATCAGCCCCAGCATTTT.

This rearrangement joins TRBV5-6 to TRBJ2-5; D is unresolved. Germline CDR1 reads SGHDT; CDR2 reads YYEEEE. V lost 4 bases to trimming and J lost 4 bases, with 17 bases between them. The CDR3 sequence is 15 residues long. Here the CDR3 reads CASSTSRWGTETQYF. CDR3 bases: TGTGCCAGCAGCACCTCAAGGTGGGGAACAGAGACCCAGTACTTC.

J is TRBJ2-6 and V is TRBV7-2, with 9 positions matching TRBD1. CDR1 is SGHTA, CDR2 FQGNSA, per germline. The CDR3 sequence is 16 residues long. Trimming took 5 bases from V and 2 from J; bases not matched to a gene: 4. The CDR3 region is CASSPYRGPGANVLTF. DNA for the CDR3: TGTGCCAGCAGCCCGTACAGGGGGCCTGGGGCCAACGTCCTGACTTTC.

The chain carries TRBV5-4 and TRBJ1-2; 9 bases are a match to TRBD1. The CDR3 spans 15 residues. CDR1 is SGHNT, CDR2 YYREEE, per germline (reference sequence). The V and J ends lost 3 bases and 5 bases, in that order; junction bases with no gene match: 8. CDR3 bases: TGTGCCAGCAGCTCACCCGCGGGGACAGGGTATGGCTACACCTTC. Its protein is CASSSPAGTGYGYTF.

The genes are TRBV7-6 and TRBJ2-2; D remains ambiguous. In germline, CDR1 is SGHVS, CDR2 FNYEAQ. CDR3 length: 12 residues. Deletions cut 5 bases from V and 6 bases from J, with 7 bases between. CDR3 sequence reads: CASSAYPGELFF. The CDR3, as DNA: TGTGCCAGCAGCGCCTACCCCGGGGAGCTGTTTTTT.

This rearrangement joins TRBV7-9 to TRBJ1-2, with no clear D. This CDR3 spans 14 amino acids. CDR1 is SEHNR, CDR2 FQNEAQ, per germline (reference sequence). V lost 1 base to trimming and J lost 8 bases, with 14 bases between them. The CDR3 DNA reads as TGTGCCAGCAGCTTAGATTTGGAAACGGTAGGCTACACCTTC. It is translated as CASSLDLETVGYTF.

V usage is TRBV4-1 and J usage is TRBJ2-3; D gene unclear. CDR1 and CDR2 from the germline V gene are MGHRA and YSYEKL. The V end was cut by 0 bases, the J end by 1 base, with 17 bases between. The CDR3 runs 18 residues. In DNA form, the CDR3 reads TGCGCCAGCAGCCAAGAACTAAGGTCCCTGGTGGGCACAGATACGCAGTATTTT. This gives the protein CASSQELRSLVGTDTQYF.

As DNA, the CDR3 is TGTGCCAGCAGCGAAGCGACGTCGGGGGAGCAGTACTTC. Translating it yields CASSEATSGEQYF. The chain carries TRBV14 and TRBJ2-7, with D tentatively TRBD2 (5 bases). The V gene's germline CDR1 is SGHDN and CDR2 FVKESK. This CDR3 spans 13 amino acids. Between the trimmed V and J ends, which lost 5 bases and 7 bases, there was a span of 15 bases.

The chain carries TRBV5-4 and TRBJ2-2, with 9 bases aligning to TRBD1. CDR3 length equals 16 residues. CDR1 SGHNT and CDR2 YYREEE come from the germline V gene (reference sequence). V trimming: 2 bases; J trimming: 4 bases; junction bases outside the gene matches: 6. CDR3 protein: CASSFSGTGFTGELFF. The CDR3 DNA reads TGTGCCAGCAGCTTCTCCGGGACAGGGTTCACCGGGGAGCTGTTTTTT. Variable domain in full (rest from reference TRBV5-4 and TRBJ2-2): ETGVTQSPTHLIKTRGQQVTLRCSSQSGHNTVSWYQQALGQGPQFIFQYYREEENGRGNFPPRFSGLQFPNYSSELNVNALELDDSALYLCASSFSGTGFTGELFFGEGSRLTVL.

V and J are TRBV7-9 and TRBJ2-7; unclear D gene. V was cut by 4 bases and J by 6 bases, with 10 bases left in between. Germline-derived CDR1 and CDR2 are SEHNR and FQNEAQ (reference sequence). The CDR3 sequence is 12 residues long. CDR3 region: CASSSPVGEQYF. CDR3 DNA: TGTGCCAGCAGCTCTCCAGTGGGCGAGCAGTACTTC.

CDR3 nucleotides: TGTGCCAGCAGCCTAGACAGACGGACTGAAGCTTTCTTT. Translating gives CASSLDRRTEAFF. The chain combines TRBV7-2 with TRBJ1-1; tentatively, D is TRBD1 (5 bases). The germline V and J ends were trimmed by 5 bases and 5 bases, with 12 bases remaining between them. CDR1 SGHTA and CDR2 FQGNSA come from the germline V gene. The CDR3 has 13 amino acids.

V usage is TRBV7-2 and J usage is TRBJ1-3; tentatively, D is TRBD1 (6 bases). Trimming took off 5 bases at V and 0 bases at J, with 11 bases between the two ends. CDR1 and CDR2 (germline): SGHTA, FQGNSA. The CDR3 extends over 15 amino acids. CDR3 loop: CASSPSGASGNTIYF. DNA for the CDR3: TGTGCCAGCAGCCCATCGGGGGCCTCTGGAAACACCATATATTTT.

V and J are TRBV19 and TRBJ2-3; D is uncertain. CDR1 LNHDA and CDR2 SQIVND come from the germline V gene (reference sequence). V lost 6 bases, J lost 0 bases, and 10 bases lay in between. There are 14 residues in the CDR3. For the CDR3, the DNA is TGTGCCAGTAGGAGCGAAATAAGCACAGATACGCAGTATTTT. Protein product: CASRSEISTDTQYF.

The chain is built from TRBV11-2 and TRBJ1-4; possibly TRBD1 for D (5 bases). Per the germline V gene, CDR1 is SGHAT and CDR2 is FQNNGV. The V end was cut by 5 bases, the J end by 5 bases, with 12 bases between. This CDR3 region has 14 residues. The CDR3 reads CASSAGLGNEKLFF. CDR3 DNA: TGTGCCAGCAGCGCAGGGTTGGGGAATGAAAAACTGTTTTTT.

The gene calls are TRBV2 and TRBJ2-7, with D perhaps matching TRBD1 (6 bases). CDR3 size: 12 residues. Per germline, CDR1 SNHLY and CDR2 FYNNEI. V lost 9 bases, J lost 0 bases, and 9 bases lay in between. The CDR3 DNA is TGTGCCAGTCGGGACATCTCCTACGAGCAGTACTTC. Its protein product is CASRDISYEQYF.

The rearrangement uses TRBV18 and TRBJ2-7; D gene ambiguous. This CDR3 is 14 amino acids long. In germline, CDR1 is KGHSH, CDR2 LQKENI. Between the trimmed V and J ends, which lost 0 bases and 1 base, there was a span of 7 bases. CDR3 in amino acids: CASSPPARSYEQYF. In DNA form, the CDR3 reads TGTGCCAGCTCACCACCGGCTCGTTCCTACGAGCAGTACTTC.

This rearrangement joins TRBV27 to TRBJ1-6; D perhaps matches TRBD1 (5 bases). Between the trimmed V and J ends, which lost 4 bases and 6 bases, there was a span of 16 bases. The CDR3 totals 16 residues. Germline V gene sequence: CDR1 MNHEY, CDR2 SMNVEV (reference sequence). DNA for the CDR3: TGTGCCAGCAGTTCAGGTCGGGGACGGAGTAATTCACCCCTCCACTTT. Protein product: CASSSGRGRSNSPLHF.

The DNA for the CDR3 is TGTGCCAACAGACCCCGACGTTCAGGGAATCCGGATTCTGTGTCTGAAGCTTTCTTT. Translating gives CANRPRRSGNPDSVSEAFF. The J gene is TRBJ1-1, the V gene TRBV6-4, with D possibly being TRBD1 (5 bases). The CDR3 has 19 amino acids. Deletions cut 10 bases from V and 6 bases from J, with 36 bases between. Looked up from germline, CDR1 is MRHNA and CDR2 is SNTAGT.

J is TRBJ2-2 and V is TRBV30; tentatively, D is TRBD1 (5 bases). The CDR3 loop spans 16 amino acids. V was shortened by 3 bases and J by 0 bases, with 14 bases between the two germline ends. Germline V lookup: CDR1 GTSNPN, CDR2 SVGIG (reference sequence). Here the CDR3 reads CAWRRKDRANTGELFF. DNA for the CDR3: TGTGCCTGGAGACGAAAAGACAGAGCGAACACCGGGGAGCTGTTTTTT.